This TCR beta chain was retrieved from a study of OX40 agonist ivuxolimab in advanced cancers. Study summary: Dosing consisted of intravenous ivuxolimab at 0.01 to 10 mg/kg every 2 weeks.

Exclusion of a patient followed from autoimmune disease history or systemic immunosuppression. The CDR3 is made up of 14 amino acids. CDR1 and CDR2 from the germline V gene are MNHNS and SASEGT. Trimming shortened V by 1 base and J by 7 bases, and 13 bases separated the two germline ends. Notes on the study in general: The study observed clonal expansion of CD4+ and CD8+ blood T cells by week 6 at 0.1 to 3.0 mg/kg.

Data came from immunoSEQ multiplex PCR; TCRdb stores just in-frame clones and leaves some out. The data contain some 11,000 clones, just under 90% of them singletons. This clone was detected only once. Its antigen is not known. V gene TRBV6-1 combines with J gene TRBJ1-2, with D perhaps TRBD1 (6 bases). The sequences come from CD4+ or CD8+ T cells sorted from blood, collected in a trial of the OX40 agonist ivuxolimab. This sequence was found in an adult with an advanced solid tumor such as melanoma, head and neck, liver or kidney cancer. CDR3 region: CASSEGGGAPGYTF. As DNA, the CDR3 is TGTGCCAGCAGTGAAGGTGGGGGGGCGCCTGGCTACACCTTC.